This TCR beta chain was identified in a study of neurological immune-mediated disorders. Whole-study results and caveats: With the multiple sclerosis repertoire cluster, none of the clinical or MRI features showed an association.

2 million PBMCs stored at -80 C were the source of the unsorted libraries. The cDNA was generated by 5'RACE with 10-nucleotide random UMIs. Every sequencing run returned over 170 million TCR-beta sequences, which were derived from 15-18 subjects. TCRdb recomputed calls from the 5' RACE reads with MiXCR, one row per CDR3 protein. This table has 66,000 or so distinct CDR3 sequences, around 5% appearing once. Many counts were recorded for this clonotype. The antigen is undetermined. This TCR came from a woman younger than 45 with multiple sclerosis. Sequencing used PBMCs.

The CDR3: CSAPMIDRGSSYEQYF. CDR3 coding DNA: TGCAGTGCCCCAATGATTGACAGGGGTTCATCCTACGAGCAGTACTTC. The rearrangement joins TRBV20-1 to TRBJ2-7, with 8 bases identical to TRBD1. CDR1 and CDR2 from the germline V gene are DFQATT and SNEGSKA (reference sequence). The CDR3 covers 16 residues. V was pared by 6 bases and J by 1 base, with 14 bases of the junction left unmatched.